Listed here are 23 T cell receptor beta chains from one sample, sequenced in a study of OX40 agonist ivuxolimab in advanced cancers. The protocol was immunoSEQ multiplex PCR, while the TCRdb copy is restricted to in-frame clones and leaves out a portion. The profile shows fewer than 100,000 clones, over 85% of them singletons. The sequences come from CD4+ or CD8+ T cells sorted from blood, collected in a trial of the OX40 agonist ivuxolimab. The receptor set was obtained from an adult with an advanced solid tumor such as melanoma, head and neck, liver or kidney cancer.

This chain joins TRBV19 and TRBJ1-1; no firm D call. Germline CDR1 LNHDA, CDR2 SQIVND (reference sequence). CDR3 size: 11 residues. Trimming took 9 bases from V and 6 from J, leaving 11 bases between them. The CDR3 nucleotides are TGTGCCAGCCAATCGTGGCCTGAAGCTTTCTTT. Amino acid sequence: CASQSWPEAFF.

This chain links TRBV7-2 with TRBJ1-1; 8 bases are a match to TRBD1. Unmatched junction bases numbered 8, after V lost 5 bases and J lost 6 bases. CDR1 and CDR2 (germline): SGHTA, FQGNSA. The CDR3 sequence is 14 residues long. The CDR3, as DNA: TGTGCCAGCAGCACCAGGGGGCCTCCAGCTGAAGCTTTCTTT. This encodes CASSTRGPPAEAFF.

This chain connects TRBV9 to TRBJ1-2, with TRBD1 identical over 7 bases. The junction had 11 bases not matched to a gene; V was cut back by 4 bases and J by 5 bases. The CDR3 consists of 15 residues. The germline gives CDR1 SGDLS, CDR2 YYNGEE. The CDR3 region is CASSPGDSSFYGYTF. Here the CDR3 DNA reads TGTGCCAGCAGCCCGGGGGACAGCTCCTTTTATGGCTACACCTTC.

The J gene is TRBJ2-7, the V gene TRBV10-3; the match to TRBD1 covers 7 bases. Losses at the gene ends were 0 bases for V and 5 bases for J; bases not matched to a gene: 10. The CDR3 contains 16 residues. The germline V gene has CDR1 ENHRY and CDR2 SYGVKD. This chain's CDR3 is CAISESGKTGPHEQYF. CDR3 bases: TGTGCCATCAGTGAGTCTGGGAAGACAGGGCCCCACGAGCAGTACTTC.

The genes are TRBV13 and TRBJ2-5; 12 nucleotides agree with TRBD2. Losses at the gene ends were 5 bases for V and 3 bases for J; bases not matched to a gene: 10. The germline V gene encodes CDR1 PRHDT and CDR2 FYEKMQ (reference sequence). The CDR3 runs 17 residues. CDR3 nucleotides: TGTGCCAGCAGCCAGCCCGCAACTAGCGGGGGGAAAGAGACCCAGTACTTC. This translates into CASSQPATSGGKETQYF.

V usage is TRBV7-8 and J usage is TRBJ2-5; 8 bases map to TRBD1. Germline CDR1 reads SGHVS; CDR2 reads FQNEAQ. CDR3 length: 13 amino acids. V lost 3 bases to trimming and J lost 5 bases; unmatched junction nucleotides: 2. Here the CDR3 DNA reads TGTGCCAGCAGCTTGACAGGGGTGGAGACCCAGTACTTC. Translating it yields CASSLTGVETQYF.

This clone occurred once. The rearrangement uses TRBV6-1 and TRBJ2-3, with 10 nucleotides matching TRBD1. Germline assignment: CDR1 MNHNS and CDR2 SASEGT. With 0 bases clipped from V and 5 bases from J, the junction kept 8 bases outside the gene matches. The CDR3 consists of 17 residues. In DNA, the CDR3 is TGTGCCAGCAGTGAAGCTTCATGGACAGGGGGGATAGATACGCAGTATTTT. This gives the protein CASSEASWTGGIDTQYF.

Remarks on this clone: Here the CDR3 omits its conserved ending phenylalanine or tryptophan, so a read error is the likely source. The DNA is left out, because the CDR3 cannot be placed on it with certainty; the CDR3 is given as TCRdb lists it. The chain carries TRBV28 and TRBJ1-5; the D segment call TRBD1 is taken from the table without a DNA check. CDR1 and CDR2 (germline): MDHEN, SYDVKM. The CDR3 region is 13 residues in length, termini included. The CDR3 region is CASSSTGTGIRPA.

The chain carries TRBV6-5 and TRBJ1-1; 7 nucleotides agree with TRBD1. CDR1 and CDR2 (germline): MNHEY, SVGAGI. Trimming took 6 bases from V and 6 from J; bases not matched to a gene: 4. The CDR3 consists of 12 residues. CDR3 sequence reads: CASSLTGAEAFF. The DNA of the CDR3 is TGTGCCAGCAGCCTCACAGGGGCTGAAGCTTTCTTT.

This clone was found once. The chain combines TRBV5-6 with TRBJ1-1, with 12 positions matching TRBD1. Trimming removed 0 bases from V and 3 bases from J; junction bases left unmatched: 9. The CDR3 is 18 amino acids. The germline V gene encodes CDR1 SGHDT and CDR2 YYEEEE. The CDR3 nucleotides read TGTGCCAGCAGCTTGGAACGGGACAGGGGGCGCTCGGACACTGAAGCTTTCTTT. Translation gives CASSLERDRGRSDTEAFF.

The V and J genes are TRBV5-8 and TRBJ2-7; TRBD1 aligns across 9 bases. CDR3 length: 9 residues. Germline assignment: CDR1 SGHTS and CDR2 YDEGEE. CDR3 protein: CADRGEQYF. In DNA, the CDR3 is TGTGCGGACAGGGGCGAGCAGTACTTC.

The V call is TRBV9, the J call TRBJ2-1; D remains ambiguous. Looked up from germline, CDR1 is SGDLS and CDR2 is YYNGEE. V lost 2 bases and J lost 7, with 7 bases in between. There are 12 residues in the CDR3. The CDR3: CASSVTLNEQFF. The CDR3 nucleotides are TGTGCCAGCAGCGTTACCCTAAATGAGCAGTTCTTC.

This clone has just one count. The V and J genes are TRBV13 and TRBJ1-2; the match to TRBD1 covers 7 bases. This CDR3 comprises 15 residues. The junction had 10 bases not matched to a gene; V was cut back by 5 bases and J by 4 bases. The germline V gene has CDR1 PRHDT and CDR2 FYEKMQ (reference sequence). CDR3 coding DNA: TGTGCCAGCAGCGCCGAGGGGGCCTCACGCTATGGCTACACCTTC. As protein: CASSAEGASRYGYTF.

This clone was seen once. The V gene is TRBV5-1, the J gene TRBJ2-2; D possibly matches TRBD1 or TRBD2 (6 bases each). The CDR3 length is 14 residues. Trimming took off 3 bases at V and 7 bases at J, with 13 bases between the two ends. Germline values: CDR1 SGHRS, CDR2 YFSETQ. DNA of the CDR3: TGCGCCAGCAGCTGGGGGGCGCAGAACGGGGAGCTGTTTTTT. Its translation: CASSWGAQNGELFF.

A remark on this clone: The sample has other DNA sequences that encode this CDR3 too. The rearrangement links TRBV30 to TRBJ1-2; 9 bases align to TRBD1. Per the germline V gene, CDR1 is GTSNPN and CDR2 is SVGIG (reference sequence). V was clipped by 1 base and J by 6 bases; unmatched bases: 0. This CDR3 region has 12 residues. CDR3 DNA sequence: TGTGCCTGGAGTGGGACAGGGGATGGCTACACCTTC. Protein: CAWSGTGDGYTF.

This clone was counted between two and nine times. CDR3 residues: CASRDTRDNEQFF. For the CDR3, the DNA is TGTGCCTCACGGGACACCAGAGACAATGAGCAGTTCTTC. The chain recombines TRBV15 with TRBJ2-1, with a possible D match to TRBD1 (6 bases). Per germline, CDR1 LNHNV and CDR2 YYDKDF (reference sequence). The V end was cut by 11 bases, the J end by 5 bases, with 16 bases between. This CDR3 is 13 amino acids long.

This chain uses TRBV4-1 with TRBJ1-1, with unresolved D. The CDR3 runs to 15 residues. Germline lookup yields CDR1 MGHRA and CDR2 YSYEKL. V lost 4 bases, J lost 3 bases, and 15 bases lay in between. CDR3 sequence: CASSLPPTGDTEAFF. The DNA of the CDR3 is TGCGCCAGCAGCCTTCCCCCGACGGGAGACACTGAAGCTTTCTTT.

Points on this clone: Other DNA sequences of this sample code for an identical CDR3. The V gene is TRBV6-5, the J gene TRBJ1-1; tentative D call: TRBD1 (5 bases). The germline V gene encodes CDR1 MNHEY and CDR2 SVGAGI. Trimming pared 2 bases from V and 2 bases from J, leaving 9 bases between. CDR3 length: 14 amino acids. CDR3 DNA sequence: TGTGCCAGCAGTTACGCGGGGCCAAACACTGAAGCTTTCTTT. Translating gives CASSYAGPNTEAFF.

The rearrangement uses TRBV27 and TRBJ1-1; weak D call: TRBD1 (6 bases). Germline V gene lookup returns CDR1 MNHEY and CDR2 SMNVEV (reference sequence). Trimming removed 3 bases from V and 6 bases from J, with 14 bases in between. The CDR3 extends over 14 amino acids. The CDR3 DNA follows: TGTGCCAGCAGTTTTAGGGGGGGCGCTTCTGAAGCTTTCTTT. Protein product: CASSFRGGASEAFF.

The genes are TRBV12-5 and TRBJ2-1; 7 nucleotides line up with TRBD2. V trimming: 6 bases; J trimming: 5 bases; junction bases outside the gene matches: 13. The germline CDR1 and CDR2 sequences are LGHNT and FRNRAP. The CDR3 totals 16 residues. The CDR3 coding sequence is TGTGCTAGTGGGGTAGCGCGGGAGCGGCCCGACAATGAGCAGTTCTTC. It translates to CASGVARERPDNEQFF.

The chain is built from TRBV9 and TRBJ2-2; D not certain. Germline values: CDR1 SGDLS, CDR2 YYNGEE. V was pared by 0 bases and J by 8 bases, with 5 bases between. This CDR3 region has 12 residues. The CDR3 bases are TGTGCCAGCAGCGTAGTCTTGGGGGAGCTGTTTTTT. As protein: CASSVVLGELFF. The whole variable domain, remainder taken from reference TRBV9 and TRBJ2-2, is DSGVTQTPKHLITATGQRVTLRCSPRSGDLSVYWYQQSLDQGLQFLIQYYNGEERAKGNILERFSAQQFPDLHSELNLSSLELGDSALYFCASSVVLGELFFGEGSRLTVL.

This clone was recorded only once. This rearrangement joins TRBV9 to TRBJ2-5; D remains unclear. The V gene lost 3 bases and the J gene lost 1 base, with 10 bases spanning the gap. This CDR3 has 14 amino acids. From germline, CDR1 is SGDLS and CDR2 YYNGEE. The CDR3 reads CASSASHSQETQYF. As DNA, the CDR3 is TGTGCCAGCAGCGCCAGTCACAGCCAAGAGACCCAGTACTTC.

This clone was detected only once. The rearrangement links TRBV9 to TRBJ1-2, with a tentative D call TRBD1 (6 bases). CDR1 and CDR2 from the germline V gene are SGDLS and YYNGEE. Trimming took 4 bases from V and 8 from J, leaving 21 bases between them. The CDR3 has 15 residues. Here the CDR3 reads CASSSTIGGAEGYTF. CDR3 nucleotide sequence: TGTGCCAGCAGCTCAACTATAGGGGGGGCGGAAGGCTACACCTTC.